The 6 T cell receptor beta chains in this list originate from one sample, sequenced in a study of cytomegalovirus exposure and HLA in healthy donors. The study ran its PCR with 60 Vbeta and 13 Jbeta primers. This table comes from immunoSEQ multiplex PCR, and its TCRdb copy is limited to in-frame clones, with some not included. The table includes some 99,000 clones, approximately 69% detected once. The specimen sequenced was PBMCs. All receptors come from a female donor in good health and CMV-seronegative.

The chain carries TRBV18 and TRBJ1-1; possible D gene TRBD1, 5 bases. This CDR3 has 14 residues. Trimming stripped 2 bases from V and 5 bases from J, with 12 bases between. Germline loops: CDR1 KGHSH, CDR2 LQKENI. Here the CDR3 reads CASSPIQGFTEAFF. The CDR3 DNA is TGTGCCAGCTCACCAATCCAGGGTTTTACTGAAGCTTTCTTT. The full variable domain, with the rest looked up from reference TRBV18 and TRBJ1-1, is NAGVMQNPRHLVRRRGQEARLRCSPMKGHSHVYWYRQLPEEGLKFMVYLQKENIIDESGMPKERFSAEFPKEGPSILRIQQVVRGDSAAYFCASSPIQGFTEAFFGQGTRLTVV.

This chain connects TRBV19 to TRBJ2-6, with 9 positions matching TRBD1. Germline V gene data show CDR1 as LNHDA and CDR2 as SQIVND (reference sequence). The J segment lost 0 bases and the V segment lost 6 bases, leaving 9 bases of the junction unmatched. The CDR3 covers 18 residues. The CDR3 sequence: CASSRGDRVSSGANVLTF. For the CDR3, the DNA is TGTGCCAGTAGCAGAGGGGACAGGGTTAGCTCTGGGGCCAACGTCCTGACTTTC.

The chain links TRBV2 to TRBJ1-4, with TRBD1 identical over 7 bases. CDR3 length: 14 amino acids. The V and J ends lost 5 bases and 8 bases, in that order; junction bases with no gene match: 8. The V gene's germline CDR1 is SNHLY and CDR2 FYNNEI. The CDR3: CASSSLQGEEKLFF. CDR3 bases: TGTGCCAGCAGTTCGTTGCAGGGGGAGGAAAAACTGTTTTTT.

This clone was counted only a few times. The chain recombines TRBV4-3 with TRBJ1-3; 9 positions agree with TRBD1. CDR1 and CDR2 from the germline V gene are LGHNA and YSLEER. The V segment lost 1 base and the J segment 2 bases; nucleotides outside the gene matches: 3. The CDR3 loop spans 16 amino acids. The CDR3 is CASSQVGTGPGNTIYF. DNA of the CDR3: TGCGCCAGCAGCCAAGTCGGGACAGGGCCTGGAAACACCATATATTTT.

The chain uses TRBV6-1 and TRBJ1-3, with no clear D. CDR3 length: 16 residues. Between the trimmed V and J ends, which lost 2 bases and 1 base, there was a span of 12 bases. Per the germline V gene, CDR1 is MNHNS and CDR2 is SASEGT. The CDR3 nucleotides are TGTGCCAGCAGTGAACTAAGTGGAGGTTCTGGAAACACCATATATTTT. This codes for CASSELSGGSGNTIYF.

The CDR3 sequence is CASSSDRALTDTQYF. In nucleotides, the CDR3 is TGTGCCAGTAGTTCCGACAGGGCTCTCACAGATACGCAGTATTTT. The V gene is TRBV19, the J gene TRBJ2-3; 7 bases align to TRBD1. The CDR3 has 15 amino acids. J lost 2 bases, V lost 5 bases, and 7 bases had no gene match. Germline V gives CDR1 LNHDA, CDR2 SQIVND (reference sequence).